This T cell receptor (beta chain) derives from a study of identical twins. Each CDR3 protein is one row after TCRdb ran MiXCR on the 5' RACE reads. The table shows some 440,000 distinct CDR3 sequences, with around 24% occurring only once. These sequences were also reported in another study, on T cells expressing NK-cell markers.

The receptor was derived from a woman aged 18-35 years in good health. Sequenced sample: CD4+ T cells sorted from blood.

For the CDR3, the DNA is TGTGCCAGCAGCTACTCCCCATTGGTGGACACTGAAGCTTTCTTT. This translates into CASSYSPLVDTEAFF. This rearrangement joins TRBV5-5 to TRBJ1-1, with unresolved D. Germline lookup yields CDR1 SGHKS and CDR2 YYEKEE (reference sequence). With 3 bases removed from V and 3 bases from J, the gap between germline ends came to 15 bases. The CDR3 extends over 15 amino acids.